Presented here are 16 T cell receptor beta chains from one specimen sequenced in a study of T cell responses to AZD1222 COVID-19 vaccine. Here immunoSEQ multiplex PCR was the method, and the copy in TCRdb shows in-frame clones only, minus some. The repertoire holds around 120,000 clones, with about 93% as singletons. The material was peripheral blood, obtained 28 days after the second AZD1222 dose. These receptors were obtained from an adult who received the AZD1222 COVID-19 vaccine.

The CDR3 nucleotides read TGTGCCAGCAGCGACCTGGACAGGGGGCAGCGCTTTGGCTACACCTTC. Protein: CASSDLDRGQRFGYTF. The V and J genes are TRBV27 and TRBJ1-2; TRBD1 matches 11 bases. Germline CDR1 is MNHEY and CDR2 is SMNVEV (reference sequence). There are 16 residues in the CDR3. V was clipped by 6 bases and J by 7 bases; unmatched bases: 13.

The count of this clone is one. The rearrangement joins TRBV11-2 to TRBJ2-1; the match to TRBD1 covers 10 bases. Germline assignment: CDR1 SGHAT and CDR2 FQNNGV. V gave up 1 base and J gave up 4 bases; unmatched junction bases: 1. This CDR3 comprises 15 residues. CDR3 nucleotides: TGTGCCAGCAGCTTAGGGGGACAGGGGTACAATGAGCAGTTCTTC. Protein product: CASSLGGQGYNEQFF.

This chain links TRBV6-5 with TRBJ2-5; D is unclear. Trimming stripped 8 bases from V and 4 bases from J, with 17 bases between. This CDR3 is 14 amino acids long. From germline, CDR1 is MNHEY and CDR2 SVGAGI. CDR3 region: CASVPEQVRETQYF. The CDR3 coding sequence is TGTGCCAGCGTTCCCGAGCAGGTTCGAGAGACCCAGTACTTC.

The gene calls are TRBV6-5 and TRBJ2-7; no reliable D call. The CDR3 is 16 residues long. Germline V gives CDR1 MNHEY, CDR2 SVGAGI. V lost 4 bases and J 4 bases, leaving 20 bases between the germline ends. CDR3 protein: CASSFSDPALQYEQYF. Here the CDR3 DNA reads TGTGCCAGCAGTTTCTCCGACCCTGCCCTCCAATACGAGCAGTACTTC.

The chain combines TRBV11-2 with TRBJ1-6, with a possible D match to TRBD1 (5 bases). V lost 5 bases to trimming and J lost 0 bases, with 17 bases between them. This CDR3 has 18 residues. Per the germline V gene, CDR1 is SGHAT and CDR2 is FQNNGV. The CDR3 coding sequence is TGTGCCAGCAGCCGCGGAGGGGTGTCAGTCTCCTATAATTCACCCCTCCACTTT. As protein: CASSRGGVSVSYNSPLHF.

This clone has just one count. The chain joins TRBV9 to TRBJ1-6; 7 positions agree with TRBD1. Germline CDR1 is SGDLS and CDR2 is YYNGEE. The length of the CDR3 is 15 residues. Trimming cost V 3 bases and J 7 bases; bases outside gene matches: 7. The CDR3 reads CASSATGVGNSPLHF. The CDR3 DNA is TGTGCCAGCAGCGCAACAGGGGTTGGAAATTCACCCCTCCACTTT.

The chain employs TRBV19 and TRBJ1-1, with D unclear. With 11 bases removed from V and 4 bases from J, the gap between germline ends came to 20 bases. Germline CDR1 reads LNHDA; CDR2 reads SQIVND (reference sequence). The CDR3 loop spans 14 amino acids. This CDR3 is CASTSGVFGTEAFF. For the CDR3, the DNA is TGTGCCTCAACTTCCGGGGTTTTTGGCACTGAAGCTTTCTTT.

This chain links TRBV5-1 with TRBJ1-4, with a possible D match to TRBD1 (5 bases). Germline lookup yields CDR1 SGHRS and CDR2 YFSETQ. Trimming removed 0 bases at V and 8 bases at J, with 11 bases between. The CDR3 runs 14 residues. Here the CDR3 reads CASSLAGRGEKLFF. CDR3 nucleotide sequence: TGCGCCAGCAGCTTGGCCGGTCGGGGCGAAAAACTGTTTTTT.

This sequence joins TRBV2 and TRBJ2-3; TRBD2 matches 10 bases. J lost 4 bases, V lost 1 base, and 8 bases had no gene match. Germline V gene lookup returns CDR1 SNHLY and CDR2 FYNNEI. This CDR3 region has 17 residues. The CDR3 sequence is CASSEDGAGGPSDTQYF. CDR3 DNA: TGTGCCAGCAGTGAAGATGGAGCGGGAGGGCCCTCAGATACGCAGTATTTT.

The J gene is TRBJ1-2, the V gene TRBV6-1, with D uncertain. V was pared by 1 base and J by 6 bases, with 15 bases between. The CDR3 contains 15 residues. Germline CDR1 reads MNHNS; CDR2 reads SASEGT. The CDR3 sequence is CASSEGFRTLNGYTF. Here the CDR3 DNA reads TGTGCCAGCAGTGAAGGTTTCAGGACCTTGAATGGCTACACCTTC.

The chain couples TRBV11-2 to TRBJ2-3; 7 bases align to TRBD2. Unmatched junction bases numbered 6, after V lost 5 bases and J lost 1 base. Germline V lookup: CDR1 SGHAT, CDR2 FQNNGV. CDR3 length: 15 amino acids. The CDR3 DNA reads TGTGCCAGCAGCCTGTGGACTAGTGGCACAGATACGCAGTATTTT. It specifies CASSLWTSGTDTQYF.

In DNA form, the CDR3 reads TGCGCCAGCAGCTTACTACAGGGGGCGCGGGGCAATGAGCAGTTCTTC. Translating gives CASSLLQGARGNEQFF. J is TRBJ2-1 and V is TRBV5-1, with TRBD1 identical over 9 bases. Trimming took 2 bases from V and 6 from J; bases not matched to a gene: 9. There are 16 residues in the CDR3. Germline V lookup: CDR1 SGHRS, CDR2 YFSETQ.

The J gene is TRBJ1-2, the V gene TRBV12-3 or TRBV12-4; no clear D. This CDR3 is 12 amino acids long. Trimming removed 8 bases at V and 7 bases at J, with 14 bases between. This CDR3 reads CASSVGNGGYTF. CDR3 in DNA: TGTGCCAGCTCCGTTGGGAACGGTGGCTACACCTTC.

CDR3 in DNA: TGTGCCAGTAGTATAGATCGAGCCGGGCCCTACGAGCAGTACTTC. This gives the protein CASSIDRAGPYEQYF. This sequence joins TRBV19 and TRBJ2-7; no reliable D call. Looked up from germline, CDR1 is LNHDA and CDR2 is SQIVND (reference sequence). The CDR3 contains 15 residues. V lost 0 bases and J 2 bases, leaving 11 bases between the germline ends.

CDR3 region: CASSSHTGGRNTIYF. CDR3 coding DNA: TGTGCCAGCAGCTCGCACACAGGGGGTAGAAACACCATATATTTT. V is TRBV11-2 and J is TRBJ1-3; 8 bases fit TRBD1. The CDR3 contains 15 residues. The germline V gene encodes CDR1 SGHAT and CDR2 FQNNGV. The V and J ends lost 4 bases and 5 bases, in that order; junction bases with no gene match: 7.

This clone was observed a single time. V is TRBV4-2 and J is TRBJ2-3, with TRBD2 identical over 8 bases. The V gene's germline CDR1 is LGHNA and CDR2 YNFKEQ. Losses at the gene ends were 0 bases for V and 8 bases for J; bases not matched to a gene: 10. The CDR3 loop spans 16 amino acids. This CDR3 reads CASSQEQAGEYRTQYF. In DNA form, the CDR3 reads TGTGCCAGCAGCCAAGAACAAGCGGGGGAATATCGTACGCAGTATTTT.